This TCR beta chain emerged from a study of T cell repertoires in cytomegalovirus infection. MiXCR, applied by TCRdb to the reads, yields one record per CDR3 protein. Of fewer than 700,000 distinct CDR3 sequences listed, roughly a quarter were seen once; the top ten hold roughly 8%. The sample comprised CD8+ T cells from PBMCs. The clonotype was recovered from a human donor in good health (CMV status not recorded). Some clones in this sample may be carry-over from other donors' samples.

The CDR3 bases are TGTGCCAGTAGCCTCCCCGAGACAGGGGATCCCATGAACACTGAAGCTTTCTTT. This gives the protein CASSLPETGDPMNTEAFF. This chain uses TRBV19 with TRBJ1-1, with TRBD1 identical over 8 bases. The CDR3 is 18 residues long. CDR1 and CDR2 from the germline V gene are LNHDA and SQIVND (reference sequence). V trimming: 6 bases; J trimming: 0 bases; junction bases outside the gene matches: 15.